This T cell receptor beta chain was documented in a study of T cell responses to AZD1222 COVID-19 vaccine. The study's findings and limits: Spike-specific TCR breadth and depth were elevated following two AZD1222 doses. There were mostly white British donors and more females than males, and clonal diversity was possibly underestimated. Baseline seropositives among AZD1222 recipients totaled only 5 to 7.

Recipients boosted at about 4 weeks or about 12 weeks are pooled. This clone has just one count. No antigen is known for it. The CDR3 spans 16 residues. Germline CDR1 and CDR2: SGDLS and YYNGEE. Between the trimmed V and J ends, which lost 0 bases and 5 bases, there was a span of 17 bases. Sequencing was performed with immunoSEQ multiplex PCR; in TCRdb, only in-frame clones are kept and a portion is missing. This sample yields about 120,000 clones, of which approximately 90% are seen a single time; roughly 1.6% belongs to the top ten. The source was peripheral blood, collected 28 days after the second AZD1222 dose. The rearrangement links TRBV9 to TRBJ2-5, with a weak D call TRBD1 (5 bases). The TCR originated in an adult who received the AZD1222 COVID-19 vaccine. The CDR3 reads CASSVGGADSGETQYF. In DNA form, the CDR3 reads TGTGCCAGCAGCGTAGGTGGGGCGGATTCCGGGGAGACCCAGTACTTC.